One and the same sample provided the 11 T cell receptor beta chains below, sequenced in a study of blood T cell repertoires in COVID-19. Only in-frame clones appear in the TCRdb table, and some are missing; sequencing was by immunoSEQ multiplex PCR. The sample records roughly 110,000 clones, around 90% being singletons. The sequenced sample consisted of peripheral blood. The receptors derive from a woman in her twenties or thirties with acute or convalescent COVID-19.

The CDR3 region is CASSSSWTVNSPLHF. The CDR3 coding sequence is TGTGCCAGCAGTTCCTCTTGGACAGTGAATTCACCCCTCCACTTT. The chain couples TRBV6-5 to TRBJ1-6, with TRBD1 as a possible D gene (6 bases). The CDR3 runs to 15 residues. With 4 bases removed from V and 7 bases from J, the gap between germline ends came to 14 bases. Germline V lookup: CDR1 MNHEY, CDR2 SVGAGI.

The chain has TRBV11-3 and TRBJ2-1; 8 bases align to TRBD2. This CDR3 has 16 residues. CDR1 and CDR2 (germline): SGHNT, YENEEA. J gave up 1 base and V 5 bases, and 7 bases lay outside the gene matches. CDR3: CASSISTSGSYNEQFF. The CDR3 region has the DNA TGTGCCAGCAGCATCTCCACTAGCGGTTCCTACAATGAGCAGTTCTTC.

This clone was detected a few times. The gene calls are TRBV7-2 and TRBJ1-1, with D tentatively TRBD1 (5 bases). CDR3 length: 15 residues. V was clipped by 1 base and J by 1 base, with 10 bases between them. Germline lookup yields CDR1 SGHTA and CDR2 FQGNSA. DNA of the CDR3: TGTGCCAGCAGCTTAGAGCAGGGCACGAACACTGAAGCTTTCTTT. It translates to CASSLEQGTNTEAFF.

The rearrangement links TRBV6-5 to TRBJ1-5; 7 bases align to TRBD1. This CDR3 has 15 residues. The V and J ends lost 2 bases and 3 bases, in that order; junction bases with no gene match: 4. The germline CDR1 and CDR2 sequences are MNHEY and SVGAGI. The CDR3 loop reads CASSYGTGVNQPQHF. The CDR3 DNA reads TGTGCCAGCAGTTACGGCACAGGGGTCAATCAGCCCCAGCATTTT.

The chain uses TRBV28 and TRBJ2-7; perhaps TRBD2 as D (6 bases). V was pared by 6 bases and J by 3 bases, with 21 bases between. Germline V gene lookup returns CDR1 MDHEN and CDR2 SYDVKM. The CDR3 runs 16 residues. CDR3 sequence: CASRHPGGATYYEQYF. Here the CDR3 DNA reads TGTGCCAGCAGACATCCCGGGGGAGCGACCTACTACGAGCAGTACTTC.

This clone was recorded only once. The chain uses TRBV7-3 and TRBJ2-1; TRBD2 aligns across 8 bases. Germline V gene sequence: CDR1 SGHTA, CDR2 FQGTGA. The V gene end was trimmed by 5 bases and the J gene end by 9 bases; junction bases not matched to a gene: 12. This CDR3 is 15 amino acids long. The CDR3 coding sequence is TGTGCCAGCAGCCTGGGACTAGTTTCTAGGAGTGAGCAGTTCTTC. It yields the protein CASSLGLVSRSEQFF.

CDR3 sequence (DNA): TGTGCCAGCAGCCAAGAGGGCAGGGGTCCCAGCTCCTACGAGCAGTACTTC. Residues: CASSQEGRGPSSYEQYF. The chain links TRBV3-1 (or the pseudogene TRBV3-2) to TRBJ2-7, with D perhaps TRBD1 (6 bases). Trimming removed 0 bases from V and 0 bases from J, with 15 bases in between. Per germline, CDR1 LGHDT and CDR2 YNNKEL (reference sequence). The CDR3 runs to 17 residues.

This clone was seen a few times. The chain couples TRBV7-3 to TRBJ2-1, with 8 bases that match TRBD2. V dropped 2 bases and J dropped 6; count of bases not matched to a gene: 9. Germline-derived CDR1 and CDR2 are SGHTA and FQGTGA. This CDR3 spans 16 amino acids. The CDR3 loop reads CASSLFGGGNFNEQFF. As DNA, the CDR3 is TGTGCCAGCAGCTTATTTGGCGGGGGGAACTTCAATGAGCAGTTCTTC. The whole variable domain, filled in from reference TRBV7-3 and TRBJ2-1, reads GAGVSQTPSNKVTEKGKYVELRCDPISGHTALYWYRQSLGQGPEFLIYFQGTGAADDSGLPNDRFFAVRPEGSVSTLKIQRTERGDSAVYLCASSLFGGGNFNEQFFGPGTRLTVL.

V usage is TRBV6-5 and J usage is TRBJ1-3; 10 nucleotides line up with TRBD1. CDR1 is MNHEY and CDR2 is SVGAGI in the germline V gene. V gave up 5 bases and J gave up 2 bases; unmatched junction bases: 3. This CDR3 has 15 residues. The CDR3, as DNA: TGTGCCAGCAGTCGACAGGGGGCGCCTGGAAACACCATATATTTT. As protein: CASSRQGAPGNTIYF.

This chain joins TRBV10-2 and TRBJ1-1; D not resolved. Deletions cut 0 bases from V and 0 bases from J, with 5 bases between. This CDR3 has 14 residues. Per the germline V gene, CDR1 is WSHSY and CDR2 is SAAADI. The CDR3 DNA is TGCGCCAGCAGTGAGTCGGAGATGAACACTGAAGCTTTCTTT. Translation gives CASSESEMNTEAFF.

The J gene is TRBJ2-7, the V gene TRBV27, with D hard to call. This CDR3 is built from 13 residues. Germline assignment: CDR1 MNHEY and CDR2 SMNVEV (reference sequence). The V end lost 4 bases, the J end lost 5 bases, and 12 bases lay between the germline ends. The CDR3 region has the DNA TGTGCCAGCAGTTGGTTAGGTAGCAACGAGCAGTACTTC. It codes for CASSWLGSNEQYF.